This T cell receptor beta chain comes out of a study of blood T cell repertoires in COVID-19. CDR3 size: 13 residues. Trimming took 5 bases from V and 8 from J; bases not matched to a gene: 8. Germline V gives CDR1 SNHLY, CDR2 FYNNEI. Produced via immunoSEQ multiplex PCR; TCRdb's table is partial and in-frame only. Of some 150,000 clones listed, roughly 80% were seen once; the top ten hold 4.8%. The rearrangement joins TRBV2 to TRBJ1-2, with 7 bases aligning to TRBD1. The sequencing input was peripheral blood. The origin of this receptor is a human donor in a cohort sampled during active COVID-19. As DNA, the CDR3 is TGTGCCAGCAGTCCGACAGGGACGGGGGGCTACACCTTC. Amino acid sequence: CASSPTGTGGYTF. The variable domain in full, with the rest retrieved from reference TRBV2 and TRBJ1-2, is EPEVTQTPSHQVTQMGQEVILRCVPISNHLYFYWYRQILGQKVEFLVSFYNNEISEKSEIFDDQFSVERPDGSNFTLKIRSTKLEDSAMYFCASSPTGTGGYTFGSGTRLTVV.